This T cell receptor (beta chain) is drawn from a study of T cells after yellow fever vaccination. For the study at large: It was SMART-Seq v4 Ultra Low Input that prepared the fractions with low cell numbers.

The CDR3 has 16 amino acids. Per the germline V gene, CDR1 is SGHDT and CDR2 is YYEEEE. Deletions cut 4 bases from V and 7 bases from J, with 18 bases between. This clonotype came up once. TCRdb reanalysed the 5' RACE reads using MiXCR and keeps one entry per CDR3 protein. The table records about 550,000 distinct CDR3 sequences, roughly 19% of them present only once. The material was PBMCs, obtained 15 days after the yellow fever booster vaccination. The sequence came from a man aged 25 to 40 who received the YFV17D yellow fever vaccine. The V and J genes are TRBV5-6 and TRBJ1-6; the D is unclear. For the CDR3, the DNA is TGTGCCAGCAGCCATATTACGACAAGTCTAAATTCACCCCTCCACTTT. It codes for CASSHITTSLNSPLHF. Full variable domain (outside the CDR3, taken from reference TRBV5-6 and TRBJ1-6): DAGVTQSPTHLIKTRGQQVTLRCSPKSGHDTVSWYQQALGQGPQFIFQYYEEEERQRGNFPDRFSGHQFPNYSSELNVNALLLGDSALYLCASSHITTSLNSPLHFGNGTRLTVT.